This T cell receptor (beta chain) emerged from a study of a mutant IDH1 vaccine in newly diagnosed glioma. On the study more broadly: The study started vaccination 4-6 weeks after radiotherapy alone, or with temozolomide cycles.

This clone was seen more than once but under ten times. The antigen is unknown. Study results and limitations: Vaccination induced immune responses in around 93% of patients.

Time point denoted: week 5, during vaccination. In every dose of vaccine, 300 ug of mutant IDH1 20-mer peptide was given alongside topical imiquimod. V was pared by 4 bases and J by 4 bases, with 11 bases between. There are 14 residues in the CDR3. Looked up from germline, CDR1 is SGHVS and CDR2 is FNYEAQ. The repertoire was sequenced with immunoSEQ multiplex PCR; TCRdb's copy has only in-frame clones and lacks some. Of around 58,000 clones in the sample, approximately 82% are singletons; the top ten hold about 3.3%. Specimen: PBMCs, collected from a glioma patient whose treatment included an IDH1 peptide vaccine. The chain employs TRBV7-6 and TRBJ1-5; D possibly corresponds to TRBD1 (5 bases). The receptor's source is a man aged 25 to 40 with glioma. The CDR3 protein is CASSSGRYNQPQHF. The CDR3 region has the DNA TGTGCCAGCAGCTCAGGGAGGTATAATCAGCCCCAGCATTTT.